Here is one TCR beta chain with its context. CDR3 size: 13 residues. Trimming left V 5 bases short and J 4 bases short, with 9 bases between. Germline V gives CDR1 SEHNR, CDR2 FQNEAQ (reference sequence). The sample originates from a study of CD8 T cells in Susac syndrome. After extraction with the RNeasy kit, roughly 0.45 to 1 ug of the RNA was reverse transcribed using random hexamers. One entry per CDR3 protein, called by TCRdb with MiXCR from the immunoSEQ multiplex PCR reads. The profile covers 140,000 to 150,000 distinct CDR3 sequences, with approximately 96% appearing a single time and approximately 0.12% taken by the ten largest.

The chain uses TRBV7-9 and TRBJ1-5, with D hard to call. The sequenced material came from CD4+ T cells from PBMCs. This TCR came from a human donor with multiple sclerosis. DNA for the CDR3: TGTGCCAGCAGCCCGCTAGAAAATCAGCCCCAGCATTTT. Translation: CASSPLENQPQHF.